The sequence of this T cell receptor (beta chain) was determined in a study of shared clonotypes between healthy human individuals. Overall study: Participating donors consisted of two women and a few men aged 18 to 49. Broader study findings: Unshared clonotypes carried lower generation probabilities than those common to all four donors.

Germline V gene data show CDR1 as MDHEN and CDR2 as SYDVKM. CDR3 length: 14 residues. The ends were cut back, 6 bases at V and 5 bases at J, with 16 bases in the middle. Investigators divided CD4+ cells into CD45RA+ naive and CD45RA-negative memory subsets. Worth noting for this clone: Its antigen is undetermined. The same CDR3 can be traced to other DNA sequences in this sample.

The input for sorted-subset replicate PCRs was about 210 ng DNA, about 29,000 T cell genomes. Sequenced by immunoSEQ multiplex PCR; TCRdb stores in-frame clones only, minus some. The data hold 2.5 million or so clones, with more than 90% observed a single time. This clonotype was sampled from a man between 18 and 35 years old in good health. This chain joins TRBV28 and TRBJ1-1, with a weak D call TRBD1 (6 bases). The source material was naive CD4+ T cells sorted from blood. Described subset: CD45RA+ positively selected. The CDR3 sequence is CASSPRGLSTEAFF. CDR3 sequence (DNA): TGTGCCAGCAGCCCCAGGGGTTTATCTACTGAAGCTTTCTTT.